This TCR beta chain was identified during a study of identical twins (dated by TCRdb to 2016 to 2018). As for the study more broadly: TCR alpha and beta repertoires from monozygotic twins, unrelated adults of various ages and cord blood were deep-sequenced to test whether fetal clonotypes persist. Replicate twin experiments were performed at different times using different library preparation protocols to rule out contamination.

Only healthy Caucasian donors were included. Three pairs of female monozygotic twins, all aged roughly 18 to 29 years, were included in the twin cohort. The RNA used for TCR libraries was isolated from peripheral blood mononuclear cells. Looking up the germline V gene yields CDR1 SGHAT and CDR2 FQNNGV. V was cut back by 4 bases and J by 7 bases, leaving a gap of 5 bases between them. The CDR3, from cysteine to phenylalanine, totals 11 residues. Here the CDR3 DNA is all that survives: 33 bases in frame from base 1. What the research found in general, with its limitations: Invariant T cells such as MAIT and iNKT could partly confound zero-insertion analyses, though diverse VJ usage argued against this for most clonotypes. Out-of-frame TCR alpha sequences shared between twins showed an excess of low generation-probability sequences compared with coincidental sharing between unrelated individuals. Out-of-frame TCR alpha sharing in monozygotic twins was systematically underestimated by recombination models, whereas sharing between unrelated individuals was in agreement with the recombination models. Abundant cord blood beta clonotypes had fewer insertions, young adult naive repertoires showed a similar but weaker trend, and memory repertoires showed no such trend. A weaker excess of twin sharing was found in beta out-of-frame sequences because the signal-to-noise ratio was lowered by fewer shared sequences. Because the same donors could not be followed over many years, the conclusions depended on cross-sectional statistical analysis.

This clonotype was recorded a few times. Which antigen it targets is not known. No qualities accompany the bases; no much larger clone lies one base away. The library was built by means of 5' RACE. Sequenced using an Illumina HiSeq 2000. Template switching added a universal primer binding site, and the final cDNA carried a unique molecular identifier that allowed TCR cDNA molecules to be counted accurately. Specific primers in the conserved constant-segment region were used to synthesize first-strand cDNA for the TCR alpha and beta chains. To control for contamination, every cDNA library carried two barcodes: a SMART-Mk sample barcode plus Illumina barcodes. TruSeq adapter sequences and Illumina sample barcodes were added in two successive PCR steps. The TCR alpha and beta cDNA libraries were sequenced on the Illumina HiSeq platform using custom primers. Under the source paper's analysis protocol: Raw reads were processed with MiGEC to extract unique molecular identifiers, and MiXCR was used to determine CDR3 positions. For each individual, recombination models were inferred using an EM algorithm with the repgenHMM and IGoR tools. The analysis of shared clonotypes was done with the tcR package in R, with sharing normalized by the product of cloneset sizes. To study raw recombination free of thymic and clonal selection effects, out-of-frame nonproductive sequences were analyzed. TCRdb cleaned the public reads at Q25 with fastp, built clones with MiXCR and kept in-frame beta chains. Here each entry gathers all rows of one CDR3 protein and keeps the most common genes and DNA. The authors' filters were not applied to this entry. Recorded for this sample are 550,000 to 700,000 distinct CDR3 sequences; roughly 20% of them occurred a single time. The ten largest clones capture roughly 4% of the sample.

Separately, the same data were catalogued under a study of T cells expressing NK-cell markers. Looking at the second paper: TCR beta-chain repertoires were profiled in sorted CD3+CD56+NKG2C+, CD3+CD56+NKG2C- and CD3+CD56-NKG2C+ T-cell subsets from fewer than 10 donors. Among the eight sequenced donors, seven were HCMV-seropositive and one was HCMV-seronegative. In several experiments an anti-gammadeltaTCR antibody was added to restrict sorting to alphabetaTCR-expressing T cells. In several donors, the dominant CD3+CD56+NKG2C+ clonotypes were found to rank among the top 10 CD8+ clonotypes and to make up about 1.0-7.5% of CD8+ T cells. Those dominant clonotypes were again the most abundant among CD3+CD56-NKG2C+ cells in four donors, at about 25-60.1%. Whether the expanded NKG2C-expressing T cell clones were specific for HCMV antigens remained unclear. Randomly selected healthy volunteers, three men and five women, were used as the eight sequenced donors. A commercial ELISA kit detecting HCMV-specific IgG in serum was used to determine HCMV serostatus. For roughly six donors, bulk peripheral blood T-cell repertoires were additionally sequenced from unsorted PBMC. Reads were demultiplexed and grouped by UMI with MIGEC, and clonotypes were assembled and quantified with MiTCR. To remove erroneous sequences, TCR cDNA sequences were retained only when supported by two or more reads. The tcR package was used for downstream repertoire analysis, and clonotypes were matched across fractions by CDR3 nucleotide sequence plus V segment. VDJmatch was used to annotate antigen specificity against VDJdb, with one amino acid substitution in CDR3 permitted.

The chain is made from TRBV11-2 and TRBJ2-1; the D gene is not confidently resolved. Sequencing used PBMCs. The receptor comes from a woman in her late teens or twenties in good health. The CDR3 protein: CASSWSNEQFF. The DNA sequence is as follows: TGTGCCAGCAGCTGGTCAAATGAGCAGTTCTTC.